A single sample gave rise to the 22 T cell receptor beta chains below, sequenced in a study of T-cell memory formation after mild COVID-19. TCRdb re-called the 5' RACE reads through MiXCR, storing one row per CDR3 protein. The table shows around 310,000 distinct CDR3 sequences, with roughly 15% occurring only once. The sequencing input was PBMCs or a T cell subset sorted from them (not recorded which). The source of these receptors is a man younger than 30 who had mild COVID-19 (a few samples of this study predate the infection). Cell type and time point are not known.

The chain carries TRBV7-8 and TRBJ2-1, with D perhaps assigned TRBD1 or TRBD2 (6 bases each). Between the trimmed V and J ends, which lost 2 bases and 5 bases, there was a span of 7 bases. The CDR3 contains 13 residues. Germline V CDR1 and CDR2: SGHVS, FQNEAQ. The chain's CDR3 is CASSLRGDNEQFF. CDR3 nucleotides: TGTGCCAGCAGCTTAAGGGGGGACAATGAGCAGTTCTTC.

This clonotype has a count of ten or more. The J gene is TRBJ2-1, the V gene TRBV4-2, with TRBD2 matching over 9 bases. The CDR3 extends over 16 amino acids. Trimming removed 0 bases from V and 6 bases from J; junction bases left unmatched: 6. Germline assignment: CDR1 LGHNA and CDR2 YNFKEQ. The CDR3 DNA follows: TGTGCCAGCAGCCAAGATCGGCGCGGGGGGGTCAATGAGCAGTTCTTC. Its translation is CASSQDRRGGVNEQFF.

In this sample, this clonotype turned up a few times. The chain joins TRBV5-1 to TRBJ2-5, with TRBD1 matching over 8 bases. Trimming cost V 4 bases and J 3 bases; bases outside gene matches: 2. The CDR3 has 13 amino acids. Germline-derived CDR1 and CDR2 are SGHRS and YFSETQ. The chain's CDR3 is CASSTTGEETQYF. CDR3 in DNA: TGCGCCAGCAGCACGACAGGGGAAGAGACCCAGTACTTC.

The chain links TRBV4-2 to TRBJ2-1; tentatively, D is TRBD2 (5 bases). This CDR3 contains 15 residues. Per germline, CDR1 LGHNA and CDR2 YNFKEQ. V gave up 0 bases and J gave up 5 bases, with 11 bases separating them. Here the CDR3 reads CASSQEASYHNEQFF. DNA of the CDR3: TGTGCCAGCAGCCAAGAAGCTAGCTACCACAATGAGCAGTTCTTC.

A few counts support this clonotype. This rearrangement joins TRBV11-2 to TRBJ2-5; possibly TRBD2 for D (5 bases). CDR1 SGHAT and CDR2 FQNNGV come from the germline V gene. The CDR3 is made up of 15 amino acids. V lost 3 bases and J lost 5, with 16 bases in between. CDR3 amino acids: CASSLNSDWLETQYF. In DNA, the CDR3 is TGTGCCAGCAGCTTGAATTCGGACTGGTTGGAGACCCAGTACTTC.

The rearrangement uses TRBV2 and TRBJ2-7; D unclear. Germline CDR1 reads SNHLY; CDR2 reads FYNNEI. This CDR3 comprises 12 residues. V shed 6 bases and J shed 6 bases, with 12 bases lying between them. CDR3 nucleotides: TGTGCCAGCAGGGTTGAGGTGGGCGAGCAGTACGTC. Translated, it gives CASRVEVGEQYV.

A few counts support this clonotype. The chain has TRBV9 and TRBJ2-3; TRBD1 might be the D (5 bases). With 4 bases removed from V and 4 bases from J, the gap between germline ends came to 19 bases. Per the germline V gene, CDR1 is SGDLS and CDR2 is YYNGEE. The CDR3 is 16 residues long. CDR3 sequence reads: CASSLSALQGADTQYF. Written as DNA, the CDR3 is TGTGCCAGCAGCCTGAGCGCTTTGCAGGGCGCAGATACGCAGTATTTT.

This clonotype has a handful of counts. The chain combines TRBV20-1 with TRBJ2-5; 13 nucleotides align to TRBD2. The J segment lost 12 bases and the V segment lost 1 base, leaving 14 bases of the junction unmatched. CDR1 and CDR2 from the germline V gene are DFQATT and SNEGSKA (reference sequence). The CDR3 runs to 16 residues. The chain's CDR3 is CSARALEGLAGTEEYF. The CDR3, as DNA: TGCAGTGCTAGAGCCCTGGAGGGACTAGCGGGGACAGAGGAGTACTTC.

A few counts support this clonotype. This chain uses TRBV4-1 with TRBJ2-7; TRBD1 is a possible D gene (5 bases). The ends were cut back, 3 bases at V and 3 bases at J, with 12 bases in the middle. The CDR3 is 14 residues long. Looked up from germline, CDR1 is MGHRA and CDR2 is YSYEKL. The CDR3 is CASSQTEAYYEQYF. CDR3 in DNA: TGCGCCAGCAGCCAGACAGAGGCTTACTACGAGCAGTACTTC.

This clonotype was observed a few times. The rearrangement links TRBV5-1 to TRBJ1-1; D call uncertain. Between the trimmed V and J ends, which lost 2 bases and 2 bases, there was a span of 13 bases. The CDR3 runs to 15 residues. The V gene's germline CDR1 is SGHRS and CDR2 YFSETQ. The CDR3 here is CASSLDPSGNTEAFF. DNA of the CDR3: TGCGCCAGCAGCTTAGACCCATCGGGTAACACTGAAGCTTTCTTT. Combining the CDR3 with reference TRBV5-1 and TRBJ1-1 gives the whole variable domain KAGVTQTPRYLIKTRGQQVTLSCSPISGHRSVSWYQQTPGQGLQFLFEYFSETQRNKGNFPGRFSGRQFSNSRSEMNVSTLELGDSALYLCASSLDPSGNTEAFFGQGTRLTVV.

This clonotype was found a few times. V and J are TRBV4-2 and TRBJ2-1; 15 nucleotides align to TRBD2. Losses at the gene ends were 0 bases for V and 4 bases for J; bases not matched to a gene: 4. The CDR3 runs to 18 residues. Germline V CDR1 and CDR2: LGHNA, YNFKEQ. The CDR3: CASSQDLGTSGGYNEQFF. As DNA, the CDR3 is TGTGCCAGCAGCCAAGATCTAGGGACTAGCGGGGGGTACAATGAGCAGTTCTTC.

The chain is built from TRBV27 and TRBJ2-2; unclear D gene. The CDR3 spans 14 residues. Germline V lookup: CDR1 MNHEY, CDR2 SMNVEV (reference sequence). The V and J ends lost 1 base and 7 bases respectively, with 10 bases between them. CDR3 coding DNA: TGTGCCAGCAGTTTATTGGGTGGCGACGGGGAGCTGTTTTTT. This translates into CASSLLGGDGELFF.

The rearrangement joins TRBV28 to TRBJ2-1, with 7 bases identical to TRBD1. Germline V CDR1 and CDR2: MDHEN, SYDVKM. CDR3 size: 12 residues. J gave up 6 bases and V 9 bases, and 5 bases lay outside the gene matches. For the CDR3, the DNA is TGTGCCAGTGGAAGGGGGCCCAATGAGCAGTTCTTC. Translated: CASGRGPNEQFF. Using reference TRBV28 and TRBJ2-1 for the parts outside the CDR3, the full variable domain is DVKVTQSSRYLVKRTGEKVFLECVQDMDHENMFWYRQDPGLGLRLIYFSYDVKMKEKGDIPEGYSVSREKKERFSLILESASTNQTSMYLCASGRGPNEQFFGPGTRLTVL.

This clonotype was seen a few times. The chain links TRBV7-2 to TRBJ2-2; D perhaps matches TRBD2 (6 bases). Deletions cut 6 bases from V and 6 bases from J, with 14 bases between. Germline CDR1 reads SGHTA; CDR2 reads FQGNSA. There are 14 residues in the CDR3. The CDR3 DNA follows: TGTGCCAGCAGGTGGGACTCCGTGGCCGGGGAGCTGTTTTTT. This codes for CASRWDSVAGELFF.

The V call is TRBV9, the J call TRBJ2-3, with D unresolved. Trimming stripped 0 bases from V and 5 bases from J, with 16 bases between. The germline V gene encodes CDR1 SGDLS and CDR2 YYNGEE. This CDR3 is built from 16 residues. The CDR3 DNA reads TGTGCCAGCAGCGTAGACGCCCGAACTATGATAGATACGCAGTATTTT. Its translation is CASSVDARTMIDTQYF.

The J gene is TRBJ1-2, the V gene TRBV4-1; TRBD1 might be the D (6 bases). Germline CDR1 is MGHRA and CDR2 is YSYEKL. V dropped 1 base and J dropped 5 bases, with 17 bases sitting between them. CDR3 length: 16 amino acids. CDR3 DNA sequence: TGCGCCAGCAGCCAAGTGACTCGGGGGCCGAGGTATGGCTACACCTTC. Amino acid sequence: CASSQVTRGPRYGYTF.

This clonotype was detected many times. CDR3 region: CSARPVDSRYEQYV. The DNA of the CDR3 is TGCAGTGCTAGACCTGTGGACTCGCGCTACGAGCAGTACGTC. The chain recombines TRBV20-1 with TRBJ2-7; D is perhaps TRBD2 (5 bases). The germline CDR1 and CDR2 sequences are DFQATT and SNEGSKA (reference sequence). The CDR3 consists of 14 residues. Trimming removed 2 bases from V and 3 bases from J, with 14 bases in between.

The J gene is TRBJ2-2, the V gene TRBV7-7; D remains ambiguous. The CDR3 length is 13 residues. Trimming pared 5 bases from V and 6 bases from J, leaving 10 bases between. Germline V gives CDR1 SSHAT, CDR2 FNYEAQ (reference sequence). The CDR3 sequence is CASSPRHAGELFF. The CDR3 DNA reads TGTGCCAGCAGCCCGCGACACGCCGGGGAGCTGTTTTTT.

The rearrangement links TRBV20-1 to TRBJ2-7; TRBD1 matches 7 bases. Germline CDR1 DFQATT, CDR2 SNEGSKA (reference sequence). This CDR3 is 12 amino acids long. V dropped 6 bases and J dropped 6; count of bases not matched to a gene: 8. The CDR3 sequence is CSAPGDSGEQYF. The CDR3 bases are TGCAGTGCCCCCGGGGACAGTGGCGAGCAGTACTTC.

This clonotype has ten or more counts. V and J are TRBV19 and TRBJ1-2, with D perhaps matching TRBD1 (5 bases). Germline assignment: CDR1 LNHDA and CDR2 SQIVND (reference sequence). The length of the CDR3 is 14 residues. V dropped 5 bases and J dropped 6 bases, with 16 bases sitting between them. CDR3 in DNA: TGTGCCAGTAGTCCTGGGACCTTTTTGGATGGCTACACCTTC. As protein: CASSPGTFLDGYTF.

V usage is TRBV18 and J usage is TRBJ1-3, with 9 bases fitting TRBD1. Germline V gene data show CDR1 as KGHSH and CDR2 as LQKENI. The CDR3 spans 16 residues. The V gene end was trimmed by 0 bases and the J gene end by 2 bases; junction bases not matched to a gene: 2. As DNA, the CDR3 is TGTGCCAGCTCACCACCGGGACAGGGACCTGGAAACACCATATATTTT. This translates into CASSPPGQGPGNTIYF.

The chain couples TRBV20-1 to TRBJ2-5; the match to TRBD2 covers 10 bases. CDR1 DFQATT and CDR2 SNEGSKA come from the germline V gene (reference sequence). The trim removed 5 bases at V and 2 bases at J, leaving 2 bases unmatched. The CDR3 loop spans 13 amino acids. Here the CDR3 DNA reads TGCAGTGCTGTGACTAGCGGGCAAGAGACCCAGTACTTC. It is translated as CSAVTSGQETQYF.